These 14 T cell receptor beta chains share one sample of origin, sequenced in a study of T cell changes during pregnancy in multiple sclerosis. Assay used: immunoSEQ multiplex PCR; TCRdb lists only in-frame clones, some missing. The sample records over 55,000 clones, around nine tenths being singletons. Sequenced material: peripheral blood from another person, used as feeder cells. Receptors were obtained from a human donor whose cells served as feeder cells for cultures in a pregnancy study.

The genes are TRBV9 and TRBJ2-2; tentative D call: TRBD1 (7 bases). V was pared by 0 bases and J by 4 bases, with 10 bases between. This CDR3 spans 15 amino acids. Per the germline V gene, CDR1 is SGDLS and CDR2 is YYNGEE. This CDR3 is CASSVDQGGTGELFF. The CDR3 DNA reads as TGTGCCAGCAGCGTAGATCAGGGGGGCACCGGGGAGCTGTTTTTT.

This rearrangement joins TRBV29-1 to TRBJ2-5, with D maybe TRBD1 (5 bases). The CDR3 runs 14 residues. Germline V gene data show CDR1 as SQVTM and CDR2 as ANQGSEA. V gave up 5 bases and J gave up 5 bases, with 18 bases separating them. The CDR3 spells CSVTETRGGETQYF. The CDR3 coding sequence is TGCAGCGTTACTGAAACAAGGGGTGGGGAGACCCAGTACTTC.

The CDR3 here is CAWSLPTGGFLETQYF. CDR3 DNA sequence: TGTGCCTGGAGTCTCCCGACCGGGGGGTTTCTTGAGACCCAGTACTTC. The chain couples TRBV30 to TRBJ2-5; 7 bases line up with TRBD2. Trimming at V came to 2 bases and at J to 5 bases, leaving 14 bases not matched to a gene. The length of the CDR3 is 16 residues. Germline V gene lookup returns CDR1 GTSNPN and CDR2 SVGIG (reference sequence).

This chain links TRBV5-4 with TRBJ2-5; 9 bases line up with TRBD1. The CDR3 consists of 15 residues. Germline lookup yields CDR1 SGHNT and CDR2 YYREEE (reference sequence). The junction had 5 bases not matched to a gene; V was cut back by 0 bases and J by 5 bases. The CDR3 DNA follows: TGTGCCAGCAGCTTGGGAGGGGGACAGGGCGAGACCCAGTACTTC. Translated: CASSLGGGQGETQYF. Full variable domain (missing parts from reference TRBV5-4 and TRBJ2-5): ETGVTQSPTHLIKTRGQQVTLRCSSQSGHNTVSWYQQALGQGPQFIFQYYREEENGRGNFPPRFSGLQFPNYSSELNVNALELDDSALYLCASSLGGGQGETQYFGPGTRLLVL.

In its sample, this clone was seen a few times. J is TRBJ1-2 and V is TRBV19; TRBD1 aligns across 7 bases. Germline lookup yields CDR1 LNHDA and CDR2 SQIVND (reference sequence). Trimming took 5 bases from V and 4 from J; bases not matched to a gene: 13. This CDR3 spans 16 amino acids. For the CDR3, the DNA is TGTGCCAGTAGTGCTTCACCGGGACAGCGCCTCTATGGCTACACCTTC. This encodes CASSASPGQRLYGYTF.

The chain combines TRBV4-3 with TRBJ1-5, with 10 bases matching TRBD1. V lost 3 bases and J lost 5; bases outside the gene matches: 4. The CDR3 extends over 15 amino acids. Germline values: CDR1 LGHNA, CDR2 YSLEER. The CDR3 nucleotides are TGCGCCAGCAGCCAGGACAGGGGGGACGATCAGCCCCAGCATTTT. It yields the protein CASSQDRGDDQPQHF.

The CDR3 nucleotides are TGTGCCAGTCAAATTCGGACAGGGGGAACCTACGAGCAGTACTTC. Protein sequence: CASQIRTGGTYEQYF. J is TRBJ2-7 and V is TRBV7-8; 10 positions match TRBD1. CDR1 is SGHVS and CDR2 is FQNEAQ in the germline V gene. CDR3 length equals 15 residues. Trimming at V came to 9 bases and at J to 2 bases, leaving 10 bases not matched to a gene.

The rearrangement uses TRBV5-1 and TRBJ1-1, with D uncertain. V dropped 0 bases and J dropped 1 base, with 4 bases sitting between them. The length of the CDR3 is 13 residues. CDR1 SGHRS and CDR2 YFSETQ come from the germline V gene. The CDR3 nucleotides are TGCGCCAGCAGCTTGGGAGGGAACACTGAAGCTTTCTTT. Translation: CASSLGGNTEAFF.

The J gene is TRBJ1-2, the V gene TRBV6-5; the D is unclear. This CDR3 has 13 amino acids. Looked up from germline, CDR1 is MNHEY and CDR2 is SVGAGI. V lost 4 bases and J 3 bases, leaving 9 bases between the germline ends. The DNA for the CDR3 is TGTGCCAGCAGTTGGAAAAGGGACTATGGCTACACCTTC. Amino acids: CASSWKRDYGYTF.

CDR3 amino acids: CAYKRSQETQYF. In DNA, the CDR3 is TGTGCCTACAAGAGGAGCCAAGAGACCCAGTACTTC. J is TRBJ2-5 and V is TRBV30; D is ambiguous. The CDR3 has 12 amino acids. Germline-derived CDR1 and CDR2 are GTSNPN and SVGIG (reference sequence). V lost 7 bases and J lost 1, with 10 bases in between.

The J gene is TRBJ2-5, the V gene TRBV5-6; 10 bases align to TRBD2. The germline V gene encodes CDR1 SGHDT and CDR2 YYEEEE. The CDR3 runs to 14 residues. With V trimmed by 2 bases and J by 5 bases, 3 bases remained unmatched. CDR3 amino acids: CASSFLTSGETQYF. CDR3 DNA: TGTGCCAGCAGCTTCCTGACTAGCGGGGAGACCCAGTACTTC.

J is TRBJ2-5 and V is TRBV4-2; 8 nucleotides line up with TRBD1. The V gene's germline CDR1 is LGHNA and CDR2 YNFKEQ. The CDR3 length is 14 residues. With 3 bases clipped from V and 5 bases from J, the junction kept 5 bases outside the gene matches. CDR3 in amino acids: CASSQETGEETQYF. As DNA, the CDR3 is TGTGCCAGCAGCCAGGAGACAGGGGAGGAGACCCAGTACTTC.

This clone has a handful of counts. CDR3 loop: CASSSLGEVPWGGYTF. In DNA, the CDR3 is TGTGCCAGCAGTTCGCTCGGCGAGGTCCCTTGGGGGGGCTACACCTTC. This rearrangement joins TRBV6-5 to TRBJ1-2; possibly TRBD1 for D (5 bases). Germline loops: CDR1 MNHEY, CDR2 SVGAGI. CDR3 length: 16 amino acids. Trimming removed 4 bases at V and 8 bases at J, with 23 bases between.

This chain links TRBV27 with TRBJ2-7, with 8 positions matching TRBD1. Germline loops: CDR1 MNHEY, CDR2 SMNVEV (reference sequence). The CDR3 length is 15 residues. The trim removed 1 base at V and 2 bases at J, leaving 4 bases unmatched. The CDR3 DNA sequence: TGTGCCAGCAGTTTATGGACAGGGTCGCCCTACGAGCAGTACTTC. As protein: CASSLWTGSPYEQYF.